These 13 T cell receptor beta chains were sequenced from one sample in a study of blood T cell repertoires in COVID-19. Clones were sequenced by immunoSEQ multiplex PCR, and TCRdb holds only the in-frame ones, with some missing. The repertoire holds some 40,000 clones, more than 80% seen once, with approximately 0.37% in the top ten. The sample consisted of peripheral blood. The receptors were sampled from a man between 45 and 60 years old with COVID-19, enrolled during active disease.

The CDR3 is CASSKSTGFPVYEQYF. The CDR3 nucleotides are TGTGCCAGCAGTAAGTCGACAGGGTTCCCCGTCTACGAGCAGTACTTC. This chain uses TRBV27 with TRBJ2-7; 7 positions match TRBD1. The V and J ends lost 5 bases and 3 bases, in that order; junction bases with no gene match: 13. The CDR3 loop spans 16 amino acids. The germline V gene has CDR1 MNHEY and CDR2 SMNVEV (reference sequence).

The rearrangement links TRBV29-1 to TRBJ2-1, with 8 bases fitting TRBD1. Looked up from germline, CDR1 is SQVTM and CDR2 is ANQGSEA. The CDR3 is made up of 14 amino acids. The junction had 5 bases not matched to a gene; V was cut back by 7 bases and J by 0 bases. The CDR3 loop is CSGDRTSSYNEQFF. CDR3 nucleotides: TGCAGCGGGGACAGGACGAGCTCCTACAATGAGCAGTTCTTC.

This sequence joins TRBV2 and TRBJ2-4; 11 nucleotides agree with TRBD2. CDR1 is SNHLY and CDR2 is FYNNEI in the germline V gene. This CDR3 has 17 amino acids. The V segment lost 6 bases and the J segment 0 bases; nucleotides outside the gene matches: 7. The CDR3 is CASRGIAGGLAKNIQYF. The CDR3 nucleotides read TGTGCCAGCAGGGGGATAGCGGGAGGGCTAGCCAAAAACATTCAGTACTTC.

This chain joins TRBV6-5 and TRBJ1-6; 7 bases map to TRBD1. This CDR3 is 15 amino acids long. Germline V lookup: CDR1 MNHEY, CDR2 SVGAGI. The V gene end was trimmed by 6 bases and the J gene end by 6 bases; junction bases not matched to a gene: 8. The CDR3 reads CASSRQGAPNSPLHF. The CDR3 nucleotides are TGTGCCAGCAGCAGACAGGGCGCACCTAATTCACCCCTCCACTTT.

The sample holds one count of this clone. The V call is TRBV30, the J call TRBJ1-6, with 9 positions matching TRBD1. This CDR3 comprises 16 residues. Germline V lookup: CDR1 GTSNPN, CDR2 SVGIG (reference sequence). The V segment lost 3 bases and the J segment 6 bases; nucleotides outside the gene matches: 9. The CDR3, as DNA: TGTGCCTGGAGACCCGACAGGGGGAGCTTTAATTCACCCCTCCACTTT. Encoded protein: CAWRPDRGSFNSPLHF.

This chain links TRBV5-1 with TRBJ2-7; maybe TRBD1 (6 bases). The CDR3 is 15 amino acids. The germline V gene has CDR1 SGHRS and CDR2 YFSETQ. Between the trimmed V and J ends, which lost 0 bases and 5 bases, there was a span of 15 bases. The CDR3 reads CASSLEGRGFDEQYF. CDR3 nucleotide sequence: TGCGCCAGCAGCTTGGAGGGCAGGGGTTTCGACGAGCAGTACTTC.

V is TRBV5-6 and J is TRBJ2-2; D is undetermined. From germline, CDR1 is SGHDT and CDR2 YYEEEE. The V end was cut by 1 base, the J end by 3 bases, with 10 bases between. The CDR3 consists of 15 residues. CDR3 protein: CASSLSPLDTGELFF. In nucleotides, the CDR3 is TGTGCCAGCAGCTTGTCTCCTTTAGACACCGGGGAGCTGTTTTTT.

This chain joins TRBV2 and TRBJ2-5; 14 positions agree with TRBD2. V gave up 7 bases and J gave up 5 bases; unmatched junction bases: 9. Germline V gene sequence: CDR1 SNHLY, CDR2 FYNNEI. The CDR3 consists of 16 residues. The CDR3 nucleotides read TGTGCCAGCACCCTGGGACTAGCGGGAGAGAGGGAGACCCAGTACTTC. Encoded protein: CASTLGLAGERETQYF.

CDR3 in amino acids: CASSTTYEQYF. In nucleotides, the CDR3 is TGTGCCAGCAGTACAACCTACGAGCAGTACTTC. The chain combines TRBV12-3 or TRBV12-4 with TRBJ2-7; D is unresolved. Trimming removed 5 bases at V and 2 bases at J, with 4 bases between. The CDR3 loop spans 11 amino acids.

The chain is built from TRBV7-8 and TRBJ1-6, with D possibly TRBD1 on 5 matching bases. The ends were cut back, 8 bases at V and 5 bases at J, with 13 bases in the middle. This CDR3 spans 14 amino acids. Germline values: CDR1 SGHVS, CDR2 FQNEAQ. This chain's CDR3 is CASVKAGNNSPLHF. CDR3 DNA: TGTGCCAGCGTAAAGGCAGGGAATAATTCACCCCTCCACTTT.

The chain couples TRBV12-5 to TRBJ2-5; D remains unclear. Trimming stripped 4 bases from V and 7 bases from J, with 4 bases between. The CDR3 spans 10 residues. Germline-derived CDR1 and CDR2 are LGHNT and FRNRAP. The chain's CDR3 is CASGSGTQYF. The CDR3 bases are TGTGCTAGTGGTTCGGGGACCCAGTACTTC.

This chain links TRBV12-5 with TRBJ1-3; TRBD1 might be the D (5 bases). The CDR3 is 13 residues long. Germline CDR1 and CDR2: LGHNT and FRNRAP. Trimming removed 5 bases from V and 3 bases from J, with 8 bases in between. In nucleotides, the CDR3 is TGTGCTAGTGGTCTAGGGGTTGGAAACACCATATATTTT. It translates to CASGLGVGNTIYF.

The CDR3 DNA sequence: TGTGCCAGCAGCGTAGGAATAGCGGGATTCGGAGAGACCCAGTACTTC. It codes for CASSVGIAGFGETQYF. The rearrangement links TRBV9 to TRBJ2-5, with 8 bases lining up with TRBD2. This CDR3 is built from 16 residues. Germline CDR1 SGDLS, CDR2 YYNGEE. After removal of 0 bases from V and 4 bases from J, the junction contained 8 bases not matched to a gene.